This TCR beta chain derives from a study of blood T cell repertoires in COVID-19. Study-level background: The samples span acute and convalescent COVID-19 from the United States, Italy and Spain.

The length of the CDR3 is 16 residues. V shed 2 bases and J shed 2 bases, with 15 bases lying between them. From germline, CDR1 is MNHNS and CDR2 SASEGT. Original handling: By means of reference gene primer amplification, nucleated cell counts were estimated. The assay was immunoSEQ multiplex PCR, and TCRdb's table has in-frame clones only and misses some. That table supplies the V and J calls and clone size; D and trimming were determined from the DNA. The table includes 400,000 or so clones, nearly 90% detected once. Enrolled through a virtual design, the participants were between roughly 18 and 90 years of age and came from fewer than 30 US areas. Assignments of participants to cohorts depended upon their own reported clinical history.

Sequenced: PBMCs or T cells enriched from blood (not recorded which). This sequence was found in a woman aged 35 to 49 with acute COVID-19. The genes are TRBV6-1 and TRBJ1-1; tentatively, D is TRBD1 (5 bases). The DNA for the CDR3 is TGTGCCAGCAGTGAATTATCAGGGAGGGGTAACACTGAAGCTTTCTTT. Translation: CASSELSGRGNTEAFF.